This T cell receptor beta chain was sequenced during a study of blood T cell repertoires in COVID-19. Study overall: Specimens from acute and convalescent COVID-19 originated in the United States, Italy and Spain. The cDNA or gDNA used as material had been derived from T cells, B-cell-depleted T cells, or PBMCs.

Germline assignment: CDR1 MNHEY and CDR2 SVGAGI. The CDR3 is 14 residues long. Deletions cut 5 bases from V and 3 bases from J, with 13 bases between. Source study methods: Nucleated cell number was recorded as an estimate derived from reference gene primer amplification. TCRdb's table, derived via immunoSEQ multiplex PCR, lists solely in-frame clones and lacks some. The D gene and trimming were derived from the DNA, and the V and J assignments and clone size from that table. The sample records 17,000 or so clones, 90% to 95% being singletons. Material: peripheral blood. The sequence came from a human donor in a cohort sampled during active COVID-19. V usage is TRBV6-5 and J usage is TRBJ1-1, with TRBD1 as a possible D gene (5 bases). CDR3: CASSPAPGYTEAFF. CDR3 nucleotide sequence: TGTGCCAGCAGTCCCGCACCAGGGTACACTGAAGCTTTCTTT.